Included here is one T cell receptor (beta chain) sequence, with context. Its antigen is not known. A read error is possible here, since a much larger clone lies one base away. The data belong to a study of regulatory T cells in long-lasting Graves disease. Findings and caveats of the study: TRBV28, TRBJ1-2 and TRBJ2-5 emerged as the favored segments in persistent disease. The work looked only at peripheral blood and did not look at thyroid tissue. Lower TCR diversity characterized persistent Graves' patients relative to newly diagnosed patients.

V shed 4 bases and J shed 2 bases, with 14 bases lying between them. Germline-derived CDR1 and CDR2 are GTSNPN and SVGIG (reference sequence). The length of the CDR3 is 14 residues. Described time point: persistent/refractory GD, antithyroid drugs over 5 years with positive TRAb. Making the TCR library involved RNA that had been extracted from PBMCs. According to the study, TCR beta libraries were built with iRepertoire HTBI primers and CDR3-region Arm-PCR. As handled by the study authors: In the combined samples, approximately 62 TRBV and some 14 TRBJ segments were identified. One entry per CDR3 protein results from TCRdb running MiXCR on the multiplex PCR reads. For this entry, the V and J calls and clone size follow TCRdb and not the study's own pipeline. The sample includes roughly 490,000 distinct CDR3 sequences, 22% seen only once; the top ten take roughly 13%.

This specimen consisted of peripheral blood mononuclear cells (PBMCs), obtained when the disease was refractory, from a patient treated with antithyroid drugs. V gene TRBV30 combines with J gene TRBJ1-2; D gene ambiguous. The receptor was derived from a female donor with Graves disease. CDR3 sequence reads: CAWTHTGRNYGYTF. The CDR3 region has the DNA TGTGCCTGGACTCACACCGGGAGGAACTATGGCTACACCTTC.